Below, 20 T cell receptor beta chains from the same sample are listed, as sequenced in a study of spatial heterogeneity in lung cancer. Sample time point: blood at routine non-recurrence follow-up after resection. TCRdb reprocessed the 5' RACE reads with MiXCR, giving one entry per CDR3 protein. The sample yields roughly 16,000 distinct CDR3 sequences, 5.5% to 7% seen once. The starting material was PBMCs, obtained at follow-up. The receptors come from a male donor with early-stage non-small cell lung cancer.

This clonotype was found many times. V gene TRBV7-9 combines with J gene TRBJ2-7; D unresolved. The CDR3 extends over 15 amino acids. Germline V gives CDR1 SEHNR, CDR2 FQNEAQ (reference sequence). V gave up 1 base and J gave up 7 bases, with 17 bases separating them. CDR3 in amino acids: CASSLVSGSLREQYF. The CDR3 DNA sequence: TGTGCCAGCAGCTTAGTTTCCGGGTCCTTGAGGGAGCAGTACTTC.

This clonotype was seen ten or more times. This chain connects TRBV9 to TRBJ2-1; 10 bases align to TRBD2. Germline values: CDR1 SGDLS, CDR2 YYNGEE. V lost 4 bases, J lost 6 bases, and 7 bases stayed unmatched. The CDR3 is 15 amino acids. The CDR3 loop reads CASSPGTSEGNEQFF. The DNA for the CDR3 is TGTGCCAGCAGCCCTGGGACTAGCGAGGGCAATGAGCAGTTCTTC.

This clonotype has at least ten counts. This chain joins TRBV2 and TRBJ2-3, with 13 bases aligning to TRBD2. V was pared by 6 bases and J by 0 bases, with 6 bases of the junction left unmatched. Per germline, CDR1 SNHLY and CDR2 FYNNEI. The CDR3 has 17 residues. CDR3 sequence: CASRPGLAGQSTDTQYF. CDR3 sequence (DNA): TGTGCCAGCAGACCGGGACTAGCGGGACAGAGCACAGATACGCAGTATTTT.

This clonotype was counted at least ten times. The chain employs TRBV5-1 and TRBJ2-1; 7 bases line up with TRBD2. V was clipped by 6 bases and J by 6 bases; unmatched bases: 15. The CDR3 loop spans 16 amino acids. The germline CDR1 and CDR2 sequences are SGHRS and YFSETQ. The DNA for the CDR3 is TGCGCCAGCATGGAGGGTAGCGGGTTCGTGGGCAATGAGCAGTTCTTC. This codes for CASMEGSGFVGNEQFF.

In this sample, this clonotype is medium-sized. The rearrangement links TRBV29-1 to TRBJ2-5; either TRBD1 or TRBD2 may fit D (5 bases each). The CDR3 loop spans 15 amino acids. Trimming left V 5 bases short and J 0 bases short, with 16 bases between. CDR1 SQVTM and CDR2 ANQGSEA come from the germline V gene. The CDR3: CSVMGPGTYQETQYF. As DNA, the CDR3 is TGCAGCGTTATGGGGCCGGGGACGTACCAAGAGACCCAGTACTTC.

As concerns this clonotype: A much larger clonotype is one base distant, so this may be a read error. The rearrangement links TRBV6-1 to TRBJ2-1, with D tentatively TRBD1 or TRBD2 (5 bases each). Germline CDR1 and CDR2: MNHNS and SASEGT. The CDR3 extends over 12 amino acids. The CDR3 DNA reads TGTGCGAGCGGCAGGGACTACAATGAGCAGTTCTTC. Translated, it gives CASGRDYNEQFF.

This clonotype was counted at least ten times. The chain joins TRBV20-1 to TRBJ2-6, with D possibly being TRBD1 (7 bases). The CDR3 runs 15 residues. V lost 6 bases to trimming and J lost 0 bases, with 12 bases between them. Looked up from germline, CDR1 is DFQATT and CDR2 is SNEGSKA (reference sequence). The CDR3 DNA sequence: TGCAGTGCGCGGGACAGCTTCTCTGGGGCCAACGTCCTGACTTTC. Amino acids: CSARDSFSGANVLTF.

This clonotype is medium-sized. The chain is built from TRBV9 and TRBJ2-5, with D unclear. The germline V gene has CDR1 SGDLS and CDR2 YYNGEE. The CDR3 spans 13 residues. V lost 4 bases to trimming and J lost 7 bases, with 14 bases between them. CDR3 bases: TGTGCCAGCAGCTCCCGTCAGAAAGGGACCCAGTACTTC. The encoded protein is CASSSRQKGTQYF.

This clonotype was detected many times. The V call is TRBV7-9, the J call TRBJ2-2; 10 nucleotides line up with TRBD2. CDR3 size: 15 residues. Unmatched junction bases numbered 4, after V lost 6 bases and J lost 3 bases. Looked up from germline, CDR1 is SEHNR and CDR2 is FQNEAQ (reference sequence). CDR3 amino acids: CASRNGLADTGELFF. The CDR3 coding sequence is TGTGCCAGCAGGAACGGACTAGCGGACACCGGGGAGCTGTTTTTT.

The chain couples TRBV7-9 to TRBJ1-1; tentatively, D is TRBD1 (6 bases). The V gene lost 7 bases and the J gene lost 0 bases, with 9 bases spanning the gap. Per the germline V gene, CDR1 is SEHNR and CDR2 is FQNEAQ (reference sequence). The CDR3 is 13 residues long. The CDR3 sequence: CASTDRMNTEAFF. CDR3 coding DNA: TGTGCCAGCACCGACAGGATGAACACTGAAGCTTTCTTT. The full variable domain, completed using reference TRBV7-9 and TRBJ1-1, is DTGVSQNPRHKITKRGQNVTFRCDPISEHNRLYWYRQTLGQGPEFLTYFQNEAQLEKSRLLSDRFSAERPKGSFSTLEIQRTEQGDSAMYLCASTDRMNTEAFFGQGTRLTVV.

Many counts were recorded for this clonotype. V and J are TRBV28 and TRBJ1-2; 7 nucleotides agree with TRBD1. The CDR3 is 12 amino acids. V lost 8 bases and J lost 2; bases outside the gene matches: 2. Germline CDR1 is MDHEN and CDR2 is SYDVKM. CDR3 protein: CASQGQNYGYTF. DNA of the CDR3: TGTGCCAGCCAGGGACAGAACTATGGCTACACCTTC.

At least ten counts were recorded for this clonotype. This chain uses TRBV14 with TRBJ2-2; D gene ambiguous. With 0 bases removed from V and 6 bases from J, the gap between germline ends came to 14 bases. Germline CDR1 SGHDN, CDR2 FVKESK. CDR3 length: 16 amino acids. DNA of the CDR3: TGTGCCAGCAGCCAAGATAGGCCCGGTTGGGCCGGGGAGCTGTTTTTT. Translation: CASSQDRPGWAGELFF.

At least ten counts were recorded for this clonotype. This chain links TRBV6-1 with TRBJ2-3, with 8 bases lining up with TRBD1. This CDR3 has 17 residues. Germline V lookup: CDR1 MNHNS, CDR2 SASEGT. Unmatched junction bases numbered 8, after V lost 1 base and J lost 2 bases. The CDR3 coding sequence is TGTGCCAGCAGTGAAGGGACAGGGTCGACCTACACAGATACGCAGTATTTT. Amino acids: CASSEGTGSTYTDTQYF.

This clonotype was counted ten times or more. The chain carries TRBV11-2 and TRBJ1-6; D not certain. The germline CDR1 and CDR2 sequences are SGHAT and FQNNGV. The CDR3 extends over 15 amino acids. Trimming took off 4 bases at V and 10 bases at J, with 17 bases between the two ends. The CDR3 reads CASSSTDGGRSPLHF. CDR3 sequence (DNA): TGTGCCAGCAGCTCGACGGACGGAGGGCGATCACCCCTCCACTTT.

The table lists this clonotype with many counts. The CDR3 is CASSLGPRAASSTDTQYF. CDR3 DNA: TGTGCCAGCAGCTTAGGCCCCCGGGCAGCCTCTAGCACAGATACGCAGTATTTT. J is TRBJ2-3 and V is TRBV7-9; no clear D gene. The germline gives CDR1 SEHNR, CDR2 FQNEAQ (reference sequence). V lost 1 base, J lost 0 bases, and 17 bases lay in between. This CDR3 comprises 18 residues.

This clonotype was detected many times. The rearrangement uses TRBV29-1 and TRBJ2-2; weak D call: TRBD2 (5 bases). CDR1 and CDR2 (germline): SQVTM, ANQGSEA. V lost 5 bases and J 1 base, leaving 5 bases between the germline ends. The CDR3 has 12 amino acids. This chain's CDR3 is CSVTRNTGELFF. CDR3 nucleotides: TGCAGCGTTACTAGGAACACCGGGGAGCTGTTTTTT.

This clonotype appeared many times. The V and J genes are TRBV9 and TRBJ2-7; D perhaps matches TRBD2 (6 bases). The V gene's germline CDR1 is SGDLS and CDR2 YYNGEE. This CDR3 has 14 amino acids. Trimming stripped 3 bases from V and 2 bases from J, with 12 bases between. CDR3 nucleotides: TGTGCCAGCAGCGCCCGGGACTCGACCTACGAGCAGTACTTC. It encodes CASSARDSTYEQYF. Full variable domain (missing parts from reference TRBV9 and TRBJ2-7): DSGVTQTPKHLITATGQRVTLRCSPRSGDLSVYWYQQSLDQGLQFLIQYYNGEERAKGNILERFSAQQFPDLHSELNLSSLELGDSALYFCASSARDSTYEQYFGPGTRLTVT.

The sample holds many counts of this clonotype. This chain joins TRBV4-3 and TRBJ1-3, with no clear D. Germline CDR1 LGHNA, CDR2 YSLEER. Deletions cut 3 bases from V and 0 bases from J, with 9 bases between. The CDR3 length is 15 residues. In DNA form, the CDR3 reads TGCGCCAGCAGCCAGGACGGTAACTCTGGAAACACCATATATTTT. As protein: CASSQDGNSGNTIYF.

This clonotype has ten or more counts. CDR3 loop: CASCDRGPGDTQYF. Written as DNA, the CDR3 is TGTGCCAGCTGCGACAGGGGGCCCGGGGATACGCAGTATTTT. The chain employs TRBV6-2 or TRBV6-3 and TRBJ2-3; 10 bases match TRBD1. Trimming took 8 bases from V and 6 from J; bases not matched to a gene: 8. The germline CDR1 and CDR2 sequences are MNHEY and SVGEGT. The CDR3 spans 14 residues.

This clonotype was counted ten times or more. CDR3: CASSPKRESTGELFF. The CDR3 DNA reads as TGTGCCAGCAGTCCAAAGCGGGAGAGCACCGGGGAGCTGTTTTTT. The chain combines TRBV7-2 with TRBJ2-2; TRBD2 aligns across 8 bases. CDR1 and CDR2 from the germline V gene are SGHTA and FQGNSA. The CDR3 contains 15 residues. Trimming at V came to 6 bases and at J to 4 bases, leaving 7 bases not matched to a gene.